The present entry profiles one TCR beta chain with its context. The data were obtained in a study of blood T cell repertoires in COVID-19. Overall study context: Cohort 3 recovery required two negative PCRs, clearance, or symptom resolution. In each case, the material was cDNA or gDNA derived from T cells, B-cell-depleted T cells, or PBMCs.

There are 17 residues in the CDR3. CDR1 is MNHEY and CDR2 is SMNVEV in the germline V gene (reference sequence). J was trimmed by 5 bases and V by 6 bases; bases with no gene match: 9. Profiling relied on immunoSEQ multiplex PCR, and the TCRdb table lists in-frame clones only, not all of them. This sample has 350,000 to 400,000 clones, with 80% to 90% found just once. What was sequenced was PBMCs or T cells enriched from blood (not recorded which). The V gene is TRBV27, the J gene TRBJ2-1; 14 bases match TRBD2. The sequence derives from a man aged 35-49 years in a cohort exposed to, infected with or recovered from COVID-19 (not recorded which). CDR3 amino acids: CASRPGTSGSGDNEQFF. The CDR3 region has the DNA TGTGCCAGCAGACCCGGGACTAGCGGGAGTGGTGACAATGAGCAGTTCTTC.